What follows are 25 T cell receptor beta chains derived from one specimen sequenced in a study of T cells after yellow fever vaccination. TCRdb re-analysed the 5' RACE reads in MiXCR, keeping a single row per CDR3 protein. The table includes a few hundred thousand distinct CDR3 sequences, around 7% detected once. Sample: PBMCs, taken around 45 days after the first yellow fever vaccination. The receptors were gathered from a man aged 18 to 29 who received the YFV17D yellow fever vaccine.

This chain joins TRBV11-1 and TRBJ1-1; D not certain. The CDR3 has 12 residues. Trimming pared 3 bases from V and 7 bases from J, leaving 9 bases between. Germline V gene lookup returns CDR1 SGHAT and CDR2 FQDESV (reference sequence). CDR3 DNA sequence: TGTGCCAGCAGCTTCGACGGGGTTGAAGCTTTCTTT. Amino acid sequence: CASSFDGVEAFF.

This clonotype was counted a few times. This chain joins TRBV10-3 and TRBJ2-2; possibly TRBD1 for D (6 bases). From germline, CDR1 is ENHRY and CDR2 SYGVKD. This CDR3 contains 17 residues. V lost 2 bases and J 5 bases, leaving 18 bases between the germline ends. The CDR3 region is CAISETPHLGATGELFF. As DNA, the CDR3 is TGTGCCATCAGTGAGACCCCCCACCTGGGGGCGACCGGGGAGCTGTTTTTT.

This clonotype was observed a few times. The chain uses TRBV19 and TRBJ1-1; 11 bases are shared with TRBD1. V was clipped by 2 bases and J by 2 bases; unmatched bases: 4. The CDR3 length is 16 residues. Germline V CDR1 and CDR2: LNHDA, SQIVND (reference sequence). CDR3 residues: CASSILRTGGNTEAFF. The CDR3 DNA sequence: TGTGCCAGTAGTATACTCAGGACAGGGGGCAACACTGAAGCTTTCTTT. Based on the CDR3 plus reference TRBV19 and TRBJ1-1, the full variable domain is DGGITQSPKYLFRKEGQNVTLSCEQNLNHDAMYWYRQDPGQGLRLIYYSQIVNDFQKGDIAEGYSVSREKKESFPLTVTSAQKNPTAFYLCASSILRTGGNTEAFFGQGTRLTVV.

V is TRBV5-4 and J is TRBJ1-4; weak D call: TRBD1 (5 bases). V lost 4 bases to trimming and J lost 12 bases, with 16 bases between them. This CDR3 region has 13 residues. Germline CDR1 is SGHNT and CDR2 is YYREEE (reference sequence). CDR3 amino acids: CASSPPRGGELFF. CDR3 DNA: TGTGCCAGCAGCCCCCCCCGGGGGGGGGAACTGTTTTTT. The variable domain in full, completed from reference TRBV5-4 and TRBJ1-4, reads ETGVTQSPTHLIKTRGQQVTLRCSSQSGHNTVSWYQQALGQGPQFIFQYYREEENGRGNFPPRFSGLQFPNYSSELNVNALELDDSALYLCASSPPRGGELFFGSGTQLSVL.

This clonotype occurred many times. The J gene is TRBJ1-6, the V gene TRBV27; D gene unclear. Per germline, CDR1 MNHEY and CDR2 SMNVEV (reference sequence). The CDR3 extends over 14 amino acids. The ends were cut back, 7 bases at V and 4 bases at J, with 11 bases in the middle. The CDR3 spells CASTPGVYNSPLHF. The CDR3 DNA reads TGTGCCAGCACCCCCGGGGTTTATAATTCACCCCTCCACTTT.

The chain carries TRBV6-5 and TRBJ2-2, with 7 bases aligning to TRBD1. Germline V gene lookup returns CDR1 MNHEY and CDR2 SVGAGI. The CDR3 length is 14 residues. The J segment lost 7 bases and the V segment lost 0 bases, leaving 2 bases of the junction unmatched. This chain's CDR3 is CASSYSTGFGELFF. The CDR3 DNA reads as TGTGCCAGCAGTTACTCGACAGGGTTCGGGGAGCTGTTTTTT.

In its sample, this clonotype was seen many times. This rearrangement joins TRBV5-6 to TRBJ2-1, with D possibly TRBD1 on 6 matching bases. This CDR3 is 13 amino acids long. The germline CDR1 and CDR2 sequences are SGHDT and YYEEEE. Trimming pared 3 bases from V and 3 bases from J, leaving 7 bases between. Here the CDR3 reads CASSSGVYNEQFF. The CDR3 nucleotides are TGTGCCAGCAGCTCAGGGGTCTACAATGAGCAGTTCTTC.

The CDR3 region has the DNA TGTGCCAGCAGCTTGGGGGCAGGCCTACTGTTTTTT. Translated, it gives CASSLGAGLLFF. The genes are TRBV7-9 and TRBJ2-2; D perhaps matches TRBD1 (6 bases). CDR1 SEHNR and CDR2 FQNEAQ come from the germline V gene (reference sequence). Between the trimmed V and J ends, which lost 3 bases and 14 bases, there was a span of 13 bases. The CDR3 covers 12 residues.

The rearrangement joins TRBV19 to TRBJ1-3; no clear D gene. The CDR3 length is 14 residues. The germline V gene has CDR1 LNHDA and CDR2 SQIVND (reference sequence). The ends were cut back, 10 bases at V and 2 bases at J, with 15 bases in the middle. The CDR3 bases are TGTGCCATGGGCCCCGGGCTGGCTGGAAACACCATATATTTT. Translated, it gives CAMGPGLAGNTIYF.

This clonotype was recorded a few times. The J gene is TRBJ2-3, the V gene TRBV20-1, with 9 bases lining up with TRBD2. The CDR3 sequence is 14 residues long. J lost 4 bases, V lost 4 bases, and 6 bases had no gene match. Germline V gene sequence: CDR1 DFQATT, CDR2 SNEGSKA (reference sequence). This CDR3 reads CSATTAGGPDTQYF. The CDR3, as DNA: TGCAGTGCTACCACCGCGGGGGGGCCAGATACGCAGTATTTT.

This clonotype was observed many times. V is TRBV23-1 and J is TRBJ2-7; no definite D call. TRBV23-1 is designated an ORF whose function remains uncertain. The ends were cut back, 7 bases at V and 0 bases at J, with 13 bases in the middle. There are 14 residues in the CDR3. The CDR3 loop is CASTGRSFSYEQYF. The CDR3 region has the DNA TGCGCCAGCACAGGACGGAGTTTCTCCTACGAGCAGTACTTC.

Many counts were recorded for this clonotype. This chain links TRBV7-2 with TRBJ2-3, with 7 bases lining up with TRBD1. Germline CDR1 and CDR2: SGHTA and FQGNSA. V shed 6 bases, J shed 5 bases, and the junction held 5 bases outside the gene matches. CDR3 length: 13 amino acids. This CDR3 is CASRSQGLDTQYF. The DNA of the CDR3 is TGTGCCAGCAGGTCACAGGGGTTAGATACGCAGTATTTT.

This clonotype was counted ten times or more. V is TRBV7-9 and J is TRBJ1-1; D not resolved. The CDR3 is made up of 12 amino acids. With 5 bases removed from V and 8 bases from J, the gap between germline ends came to 12 bases. The germline V gene encodes CDR1 SEHNR and CDR2 FQNEAQ (reference sequence). The CDR3: CASSLGRNEAFF. Written as DNA, the CDR3 is TGTGCCAGCAGCCTCGGGCGAAACGAAGCTTTCTTT.

Ten or more counts support this clonotype. V and J are TRBV5-6 and TRBJ2-2, with D uncertain. V was trimmed by 0 bases and J by 1 base, leaving 4 bases between them. The CDR3 has 14 amino acids. Germline V gene data show CDR1 as SGHDT and CDR2 as YYEEEE. CDR3 in DNA: TGTGCCAGCAGCTTGGACGTGAACACCGGGGAGCTGTTTTTT. Encoded protein: CASSLDVNTGELFF.

The chain uses TRBV12-3 or TRBV12-4 and TRBJ2-1; 11 bases agree with TRBD2. The junction had 4 bases not matched to a gene; V was cut back by 8 bases and J by 4 bases. The CDR3 extends over 14 amino acids. CDR3 in DNA: TGTGCCAGCGGTAGACTAGCGGGGTACAATGAGCAGTTCTTC. This codes for CASGRLAGYNEQFF.

In its sample, this clonotype was seen many times. The chain couples TRBV27 to TRBJ2-1; 7 positions match TRBD1. The CDR3 sequence is 18 residues long. Germline V gene data show CDR1 as MNHEY and CDR2 as SMNVEV (reference sequence). The V gene end was trimmed by 0 bases and the J gene end by 5 bases; junction bases not matched to a gene: 13. CDR3 nucleotide sequence: TGTGCCAGCAGTTTATCGTGGAAATGGGACAGTAGAAACAATGAGCAGTTCTTC. This sequence encodes CASSLSWKWDSRNNEQFF.

V and J are TRBV6-2 or TRBV6-3 and TRBJ2-1; TRBD1 aligns across 10 bases. Germline-derived CDR1 and CDR2 are MNHEY and SVGEGT. With V trimmed by 8 bases and J by 6 bases, 10 bases remained unmatched. This CDR3 has 15 amino acids. Here the CDR3 DNA reads TGTGCCAGCCTCTTTAGGGACAGGGGAGGCAATGAGCAGTTCTTC. This codes for CASLFRDRGGNEQFF.

In its sample, this clonotype was seen a few times. The rearrangement joins TRBV18 to TRBJ1-4; 8 nucleotides line up with TRBD1. The CDR3 is 14 amino acids. V gave up 4 bases and J gave up 7 bases; unmatched junction bases: 5. In germline, CDR1 is KGHSH, CDR2 LQKENI. In nucleotides, the CDR3 is TGTGCCAGCTCACAGGACAGGGAGAGTGAAAAACTGTTTTTT. Translated, it gives CASSQDRESEKLFF.

The chain couples TRBV19 to TRBJ2-6; D unclear. The V gene's germline CDR1 is LNHDA and CDR2 SQIVND (reference sequence). This CDR3 spans 13 amino acids. Trimming left V 5 bases short and J 4 bases short, with 6 bases between. The CDR3 is CASSLRGANVLTF. In DNA form, the CDR3 reads TGTGCCAGTAGTCTGCGAGGGGCCAACGTCCTGACTTTC.

This clonotype appeared a few times. This chain uses TRBV7-2 with TRBJ2-3; D assignment may be TRBD1 or TRBD2 (6 bases each). The CDR3 length is 13 residues. Germline lookup yields CDR1 SGHTA and CDR2 FQGNSA. V lost 10 bases and J lost 1, with 12 bases in between. CDR3 in amino acids: CATRRGGTDTQYF. The CDR3 nucleotides are TGTGCCACTCGAAGGGGGGGCACAGATACGCAGTATTTT. Using reference TRBV7-2 and TRBJ2-3 for the parts outside the CDR3, the full variable domain is GAGVSQSPSNKVTEKGKDVELRCDPISGHTALYWYRQSLGQGLEFLIYFQGNSAPDKSGLPSDRFSAERTGGSVSTLTIQRTQQEDSAVYLCATRRGGTDTQYFGPGTRLTVL.

This clonotype was detected only a few times. The CDR3 loop is CASSSQPRLAGNNEQFF. CDR3 coding DNA: TGCGCCAGCAGCTCTCAACCCCGACTAGCGGGGAACAATGAGCAGTTCTTC. V usage is TRBV5-1 and J usage is TRBJ2-1; 11 bases are shared with TRBD2. After removal of 3 bases from V and 5 bases from J, the junction contained 10 bases not matched to a gene. CDR1 is SGHRS and CDR2 is YFSETQ in the germline V gene. The CDR3 runs to 17 residues. Using reference TRBV5-1 and TRBJ2-1 for the parts outside the CDR3, the full variable domain is KAGVTQTPRYLIKTRGQQVTLSCSPISGHRSVSWYQQTPGQGLQFLFEYFSETQRNKGNFPGRFSGRQFSNSRSEMNVSTLELGDSALYLCASSSQPRLAGNNEQFFGPGTRLTVL.

The V gene is TRBV4-2, the J gene TRBJ1-2; 10 bases align to TRBD1. This CDR3 is 17 amino acids long. The germline V gene encodes CDR1 LGHNA and CDR2 YNFKEQ. With V trimmed by 3 bases and J by 7 bases, 14 bases remained unmatched. The CDR3 sequence: CASSHTPTGTGEAGYTF. CDR3 in DNA: TGTGCCAGCAGCCACACACCCACCGGGACAGGGGAAGCTGGCTACACCTTC.

A few counts support this clonotype. The rearrangement links TRBV20-1 to TRBJ2-7; the D is unclear. Per the germline V gene, CDR1 is DFQATT and CDR2 is SNEGSKA (reference sequence). V shed 3 bases and J shed 2 bases, with 14 bases lying between them. The CDR3 totals 14 residues. The CDR3 bases are TGCAGTGCTAGCTGCAACAACAGAACCTACGAGCAGTACGTC. Translation: CSASCNNRTYEQYV.

The chain couples TRBV20-1 to TRBJ2-3; TRBD2 matches at 9 bases. Germline V CDR1 and CDR2: DFQATT, SNEGSKA (reference sequence). Trimming removed 4 bases from V and 4 bases from J; junction bases left unmatched: 9. This CDR3 has 15 residues. The CDR3 sequence is CSATYLGGGADTQYF. The CDR3 region has the DNA TGCAGTGCTACCTACCTTGGCGGGGGGGCAGATACGCAGTATTTT.

The DNA for the CDR3 is TGCGCCAGCAGTGAGTCGGACGAGCAGTACGTC. Amino acid sequence: CASSESDEQYV. The rearrangement links TRBV10-2 to TRBJ2-7; D is ambiguous. V was shortened by 0 bases and J by 5 bases, with 2 bases between the two germline ends. The CDR3 length is 11 residues. In germline, CDR1 is WSHSY, CDR2 SAAADI.